This T cell receptor (beta chain) stems from a study of T-cell memory formation after mild COVID-19 (dated by TCRdb to the early 2020s). Context from the whole study: TCR sequence clusters from the two donors were found to be largely donor specific. Two young, previously healthy adult volunteers made up the cohort, one male and one female. T-cell clones expanding and contracting after mild COVID-19 in a couple of donors were tracked by longitudinal TCRalpha and TCRbeta repertoire sequencing.

Spanning cysteine to phenylalanine, the CDR3 consists of 14 amino acids. The retained sequence is limited to the CDR3, 42 bases, with the frame set at the first base. V is clipped by 1 base and J by 5 bases, and the sequence between their germline boundaries is 11 bases long. This clonotype has more than one count but fewer than ten. Its antigen has not been determined. Base qualities are not provided; no much larger clone lies one nucleotide away. PBMCs were isolated by Ficoll-Paque density gradient centrifugation. The sequencing machine was an Illumina NovaSeq 6000. TCRalpha and TCRbeta cDNA libraries were constructed by 5'RACE with constant-segment primers, with sample barcodes and unique molecular identifiers being introduced. Trizol reagent was used to extract RNA from every sample. Amplification of the libraries took two PCR steps, and the second step added a second sample barcode plus Illumina TruSeq adapters. The libraries were sequenced on an Illumina NovaSeq using 2 x 150 bp paired-end reads. The study's own analysis went as follows. Demultiplexing of reads and collapsing into UMI-guided consensus sequences were performed with migec v1.2.7. Using mixcr v2.1.11, UMI consensuses were aligned to TRA and TRB V and J templates and then assembled into clonotypes. A clonotype was counted as expanded or contracted only when both edgeR and NoisET called the clonotype significant, with the noise models trained on biological replicates. For edgeR calls, a false discovery rate-adjusted p below 0.01 and a log2 fold-change threshold of 1 were applied. As an exploratory analysis of dynamics, max-normalized trajectories of the 1000 most abundant clonotypes were examined by PCA with hierarchical clustering. The CD4 or CD8 phenotype of responding clones was assigned using the separately sequenced CD4+ and CD8+ repertoires. TCRdb applied fastp at Q25 and MiXCR to the public reads, then kept only in-frame beta chains. Rows with one shared CDR3 protein collapse into an entry with the most common genes and DNA. TCRdb, rather than the study authors, made the V and J calls. The sample data list 90,000 to 120,000 distinct CDR3 sequences, and over 15% of these were observed just once. The ten biggest clones cover over 4.5% of the sample.

Broader findings and caveats from the paper: Balanced CD4/CD8 phenotypes were observed for clones contracting from day 15 to 85, whereas a bias towards CD4+ was observed for a second wave of clones expanding from day 15 to 37. Whether the second-wave clones peaking on day 37 were SARS-CoV-2 specific was not confirmed. Some responding clones were detected in pre-infection memory, suggesting pre-existing cross-reactive memory T cells joined the SARS-CoV-2 response. Only two mild cases were covered by the study, and larger cohorts that include severe cases with pre-infection samples were considered necessary. Contracting CD4+ clones appeared mostly in the CM and EM memory subsets, whereas CD8+ clones were enriched in EMRA.

The receptor was derived from a man between 18 and 35 years old who had mild COVID-19 (a few samples of this study predate the infection). The sample titles of this study are shuffled in the database, so cell type and time point are left out; the donor was told from shared clones. The rearranged segments are TRBV12-3 or TRBV12-4 and TRBJ1-1; the D gene cannot be named for sure. Sequences were obtained from PBMCs or a T cell subset sorted from them (not recorded which). At the DNA level, the sequence is TGTGCCAGCAGTTTAGAAGCGGGTAGGACTGAAGCTTTCTTT. It is translated as CASSLEAGRTEAFF.